This TCR beta chain emerged from a study of cytotoxic CD8 clonotypes in ibrutinib-treated CLL. Whole-study context: Partial responses totalled roughly 24 and complete responses 2; after median approximately 6 years, 14 remained remitted and approximately twelve progressed. An average of roughly 270,000 productive templates and tens of thousands of productive rearrangements was obtained per sample. Response samples followed a median about twelve months of treatment, range 6 to 36.

Target depth was 1 in 200,000 to 1 in 1 million T cells, about 10x per clonotype. The table came from immunoSEQ multiplex PCR; TCRdb's copy has only in-frame clones and leaves some out. The sample carries around 150,000 clones, around nine tenths recorded once. This CDR3 is 15 amino acids long. The chain is built from TRBV21-1 and TRBJ1-5; the table calls TRBD1, which could not be checked here. TRBV21-1 is a pseudogene locus. The sample was PBMCs, taken at disease progression, from a patient treated with ibrutinib. This receptor was taken from a human donor with chronic lymphocytic leukemia. As DNA, the CDR3 is TGTGCCAGCAGCAGGGGGACAGTATACAATCAGCCCCAGCATTTT. Encoded protein: CASSRGTVYNQPQHF.